These 5 T cell receptor beta chains came from one sample sequenced in a study of Graves' ophthalmopathy and Graves' hyperthyroidism. Scientists amplified the TCR beta CDR3 regions from RNA transcripts. The library came from an HTBI-primed first-round RT-PCR and a second-round multiplex PCR. One entry per CDR3 protein results from TCRdb running MiXCR on the multiplex PCR reads. Among about 210,000 distinct CDR3 sequences listed, 25% to 30% were seen once. The sample taken for sequencing was peripheral blood. The receptors stem from a man aged 45-65 years with Graves' ophthalmopathy.

The table lists this clonotype with many counts. This chain uses TRBV24-1 with TRBJ2-7, with D tentatively TRBD1 or TRBD2 (5 bases each). This CDR3 comprises 16 residues. Between the trimmed V and J ends, which lost 5 bases and 0 bases, there was a span of 16 bases. Germline loops: CDR1 KGHDR, CDR2 SFDVKD. CDR3 nucleotide sequence: TGTGCCACCAGTGGATCGGGGCAGGCAGGCTCCTACGAGCAGTACTTC. Translation: CATSGSGQAGSYEQYF.

This clonotype showed up many times. The chain employs TRBV2 and TRBJ2-7, with 9 bases aligning to TRBD1. V gave up 9 bases and J gave up 5 bases; unmatched junction bases: 11. The germline V gene has CDR1 SNHLY and CDR2 FYNNEI. The CDR3 has 14 residues. For the CDR3, the DNA is TGTGCCAGTAACATACATACAGGGGGCGACGAGCAGTACTTC. Translation: CASNIHTGGDEQYF. The full variable domain, rest sourced from reference TRBV2 and TRBJ2-7, is EPEVTQTPSHQVTQMGQEVILRCVPISNHLYFYWYRQILGQKVEFLVSFYNNEISEKSEIFDDQFSVERPDGSNFTLKIRSTKLEDSAMYFCASNIHTGGDEQYFGPGTRLTVT.

This clonotype was counted at least ten times. The rearrangement links TRBV6-1 to TRBJ2-5; D remains unclear. CDR3 size: 13 residues. Germline lookup yields CDR1 MNHNS and CDR2 SASEGT. Trimming removed 3 bases from V and 5 bases from J, with 10 bases in between. As DNA, the CDR3 is TGTGCCAGCAGTGACGTGGGCGAGGAGACCCAGTACTTC. Its protein product is CASSDVGEETQYF.

This clonotype showed up many times. At one end, the junction sequence differs from germline, possibly due to a read error. The V call is TRBV12-3 or TRBV12-4, the J call TRBJ1-3; 7 nucleotides match TRBD1. This CDR3 spans 13 amino acids. The CDR3 loop reads CAGRGSSGNTIYF. Here the CDR3 DNA reads TGTGCCGGCAGGGGGTCGTCTGGAAACACCATATATTTT.

This clonotype was seen at least ten times. The chain joins TRBV27 to TRBJ1-5; TRBD1 aligns across 7 bases. This CDR3 has 15 amino acids. With 3 bases clipped from V and 3 bases from J, the junction kept 5 bases outside the gene matches. In germline, CDR1 is MNHEY, CDR2 SMNVEV (reference sequence). As DNA, the CDR3 is TGTGCCAGCAGTTTGGCGACAGGGTCCAATCAGCCCCAGCATTTT. It translates to CASSLATGSNQPQHF.